The T cell receptor beta chain under discussion was sequenced for a study of regulatory T cells in long-lasting Graves disease. The CDR3 is 18 amino acids. The junction had 17 bases not matched to a gene; V was cut back by 7 bases and J by 6 bases. Germline V gene sequence: CDR1 LNHDA, CDR2 SQIVND (reference sequence). Time point in this sample: newly diagnosed GD, antithyroid drugs for less than 3 months. Scientists built the TCR library using RNA that was extracted from PBMCs. This clonotype was observed a few times. Investigators prepared the TCR beta libraries by applying iRepertoire HTBI primers and Arm-PCR of CDR3 regions. TCRdb called the multiplex PCR reads again in MiXCR, with one record for every CDR3 protein. The sample includes some 350,000 distinct CDR3 sequences, around 15% of them seen just once. These data were also filed under a second study, of T cells in Graves' hyperthyroidism and ophthalmopathy.

The sequence was collected from a woman aged 18-30 years with Graves disease. The gene calls are TRBV19 and TRBJ2-1; 11 bases align to TRBD2. Here the sequenced sample was peripheral blood mononuclear cells (PBMCs), taken at new diagnosis, from a patient treated with antithyroid drugs. The CDR3: CASIGPLFGSGGANEQFF. The CDR3 DNA reads TGTGCCAGTATCGGGCCCCTGTTTGGTAGCGGGGGGGCCAATGAGCAGTTCTTC.